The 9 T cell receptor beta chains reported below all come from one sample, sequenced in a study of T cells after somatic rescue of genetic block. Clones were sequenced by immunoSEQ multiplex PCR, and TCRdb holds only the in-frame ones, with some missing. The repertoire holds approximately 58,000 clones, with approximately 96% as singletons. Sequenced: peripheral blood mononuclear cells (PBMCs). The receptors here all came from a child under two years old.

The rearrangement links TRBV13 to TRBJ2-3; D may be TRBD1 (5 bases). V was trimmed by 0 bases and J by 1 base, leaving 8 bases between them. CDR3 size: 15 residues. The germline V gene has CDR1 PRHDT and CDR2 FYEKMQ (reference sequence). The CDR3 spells CASSLGGRGTDTQYF. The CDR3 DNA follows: TGTGCCAGCAGCTTAGGGGGCAGGGGCACAGATACGCAGTATTTT.

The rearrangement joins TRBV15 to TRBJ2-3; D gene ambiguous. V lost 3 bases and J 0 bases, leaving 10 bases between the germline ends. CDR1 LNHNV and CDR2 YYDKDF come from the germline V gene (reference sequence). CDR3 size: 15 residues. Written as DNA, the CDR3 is TGTGCCACCAGCAGTACCGGATATAGCACAGATACGCAGTATTTT. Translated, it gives CATSSTGYSTDTQYF.

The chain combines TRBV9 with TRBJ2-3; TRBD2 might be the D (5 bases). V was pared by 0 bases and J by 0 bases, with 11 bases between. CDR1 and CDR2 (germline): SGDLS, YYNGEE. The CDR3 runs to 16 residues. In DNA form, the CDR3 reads TGTGCCAGCAGCGTAGCTACGGGGTCTAGCACAGATACGCAGTATTTT. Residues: CASSVATGSSTDTQYF.

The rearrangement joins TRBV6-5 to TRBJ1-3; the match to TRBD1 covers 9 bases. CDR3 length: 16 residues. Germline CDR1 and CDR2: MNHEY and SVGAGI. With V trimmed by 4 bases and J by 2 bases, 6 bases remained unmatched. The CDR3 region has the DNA TGTGCCAGCAGTTTTACCGGGACAGGGACTGGAAACACCATATATTTT. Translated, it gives CASSFTGTGTGNTIYF.

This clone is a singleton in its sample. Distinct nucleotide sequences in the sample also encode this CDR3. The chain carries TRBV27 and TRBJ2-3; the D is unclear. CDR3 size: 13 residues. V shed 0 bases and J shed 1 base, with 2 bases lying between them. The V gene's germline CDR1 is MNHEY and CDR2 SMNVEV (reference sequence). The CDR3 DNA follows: TGTGCCAGCAGTTTATCAGGCACAGATACGCAGTATTTT. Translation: CASSLSGTDTQYF.

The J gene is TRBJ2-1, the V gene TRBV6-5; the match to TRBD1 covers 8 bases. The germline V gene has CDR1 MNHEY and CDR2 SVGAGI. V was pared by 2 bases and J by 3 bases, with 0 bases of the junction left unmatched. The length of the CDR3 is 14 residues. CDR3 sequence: CASSYTGGYNEQFF. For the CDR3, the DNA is TGTGCCAGCAGTTACACAGGGGGCTACAATGAGCAGTTCTTC.

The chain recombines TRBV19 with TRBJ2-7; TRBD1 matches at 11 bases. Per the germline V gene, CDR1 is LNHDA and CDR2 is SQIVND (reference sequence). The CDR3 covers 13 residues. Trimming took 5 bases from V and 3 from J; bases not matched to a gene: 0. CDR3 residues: CASSGTGGYEQYF. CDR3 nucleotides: TGTGCCAGTAGTGGGACAGGGGGCTACGAGCAGTACTTC. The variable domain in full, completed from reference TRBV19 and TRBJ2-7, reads DGGITQSPKYLFRKEGQNVTLSCEQNLNHDAMYWYRQDPGQGLRLIYYSQIVNDFQKGDIAEGYSVSREKKESFPLTVTSAQKNPTAFYLCASSGTGGYEQYFGPGTRLTVT.

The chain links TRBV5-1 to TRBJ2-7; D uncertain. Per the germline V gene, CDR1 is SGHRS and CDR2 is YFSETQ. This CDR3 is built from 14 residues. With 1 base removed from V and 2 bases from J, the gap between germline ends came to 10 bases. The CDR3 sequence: CASSLHLRTYEQYF. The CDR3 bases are TGCGCCAGCAGCTTGCACTTGCGTACCTACGAGCAGTACTTC.

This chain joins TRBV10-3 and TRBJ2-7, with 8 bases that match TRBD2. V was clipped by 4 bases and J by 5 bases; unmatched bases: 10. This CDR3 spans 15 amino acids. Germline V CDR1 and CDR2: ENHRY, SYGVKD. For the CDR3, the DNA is TGTGCCATCAGTGCAAAAGCGGGAGATGTCCACGAGCAGTACTTC. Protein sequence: CAISAKAGDVHEQYF.